This passage covers 27 T cell receptor beta chains from one sample sequenced in a study of CD8+ T cells in alopecia areata. Reverse transcribed after extraction, RNA yielded cDNA as the sequencing template. Assay: immunoSEQ multiplex PCR; the TCRdb copy retains only in-frame clones and omits some. The sample holds about 150,000 clones, about 87% seen once. Here the sequenced sample was CD8+ T cells sorted from blood, taken at week 0. The origin of the receptors is a human donor with alopecia areata.

The chain is built from TRBV5-6 and TRBJ1-1, with TRBD1 as a possible D gene (6 bases). V lost 6 bases to trimming and J lost 3 bases, with 12 bases between them. This CDR3 has 13 amino acids. Germline CDR1 SGHDT, CDR2 YYEEEE. The CDR3 spells CASNEGGYTEAFF. The CDR3 nucleotides are TGTGCCAGCAACGAGGGGGGTTACACTGAAGCTTTCTTT.

This chain uses TRBV7-9 with TRBJ2-3; D gene unclear. The CDR3 is 12 amino acids. V was cut by 1 base and J by 4 bases, with 3 bases left in between. Per the germline V gene, CDR1 is SEHNR and CDR2 is FQNEAQ (reference sequence). CDR3 nucleotides: TGTGCCAGCAGCTTAGTTTCAGATACGCAGTATTTT. Amino acid sequence: CASSLVSDTQYF.

This chain joins TRBV19 and TRBJ2-3; D is perhaps TRBD2 (5 bases). The ends were cut back, 6 bases at V and 2 bases at J, with 15 bases in the middle. The CDR3 has 15 amino acids. The germline CDR1 and CDR2 sequences are LNHDA and SQIVND (reference sequence). The CDR3 DNA follows: TGTGCCAGTAGCCAAACGGGGAGTGCCACAGATACGCAGTATTTT. Its protein is CASSQTGSATDTQYF.

This chain connects TRBV12-5 to TRBJ2-7, with D unresolved. Germline loops: CDR1 LGHNT, CDR2 FRNRAP. This CDR3 comprises 10 residues. Between the trimmed V and J ends, which lost 6 bases and 4 bases, there was a span of 4 bases. The CDR3 DNA is TGTGCTAGTGGGCAGTACGAGCAGTACTTC. Encoded protein: CASGQYEQYF. Full variable domain (missing parts from reference TRBV12-5 and TRBJ2-7): DARVTQTPRHKVTEMGQEVTMRCQPILGHNTVFWYRQTMMQGLELLAYFRNRAPLDDSGMPKDRFSAEMPDATLATLKIQPSEPRDSAVYFCASGQYEQYFGPGTRLTVT.

This rearrangement joins TRBV28 to TRBJ2-1; maybe TRBD1 (5 bases). The V gene's germline CDR1 is MDHEN and CDR2 SYDVKM. Trimming removed 4 bases from V and 5 bases from J, with 18 bases in between. CDR3 length: 16 residues. CDR3 coding DNA: TGTGCCAGCAGTTACCCGACAGAACTCTACAACAATGAGCAGTTCTTC. Amino acids: CASSYPTELYNNEQFF.

CDR3 DNA: TGTGCCATCGGGGCAATGAACACTGAAGCTTTCTTT. This encodes CAIGAMNTEAFF. The V gene is TRBV10-3, the J gene TRBJ1-1, with D tentatively TRBD1 (5 bases). V was shortened by 8 bases and J by 0 bases, with 7 bases between the two germline ends. This CDR3 is 12 amino acids long. Germline CDR1 and CDR2: ENHRY and SYGVKD.

This chain connects TRBV2 to TRBJ1-5; D possibly corresponds to TRBD1 (6 bases). V was clipped by 7 bases and J by 0 bases, with 13 bases between them. The CDR3 runs to 15 residues. Germline assignment: CDR1 SNHLY and CDR2 FYNNEI. The CDR3 DNA follows: TGTGCCAGCATCCCCGGACAGCATAGCAATCAGCCCCAGCATTTT. Its translation: CASIPGQHSNQPQHF.

The chain links TRBV5-4 to TRBJ2-1; the match to TRBD1 covers 8 bases. The germline CDR1 and CDR2 sequences are SGHNT and YYREEE (reference sequence). V lost 4 bases to trimming and J lost 2 bases; unmatched junction nucleotides: 8. The length of the CDR3 is 16 residues. The DNA of the CDR3 is TGTGCCAGCAGCCCAGCCGGACAGGGACCCTACAATGAGCAGTTCTTC. It translates to CASSPAGQGPYNEQFF.

This CDR3 is CASSQGLAGDHTQYF. CDR3 bases: TGCGCCAGCAGCCAAGGACTAGCGGGGGATCATACGCAGTATTTT. The chain combines TRBV4-1 with TRBJ2-3; 12 bases are a match to TRBD2. Trimming removed 1 base from V and 7 bases from J; junction bases left unmatched: 3. Looked up from germline, CDR1 is MGHRA and CDR2 is YSYEKL. The CDR3 runs 15 residues.

The chain combines TRBV6-5 with TRBJ2-7; 13 positions match TRBD2. V gave up 2 bases and J gave up 2 bases; unmatched junction bases: 0. Looked up from germline, CDR1 is MNHEY and CDR2 is SVGAGI. The CDR3 runs 15 residues. The CDR3 is CASSYGTSGTYEQYF. CDR3 DNA sequence: TGTGCCAGCAGTTACGGGACTAGCGGGACCTACGAGCAGTACTTC.

V usage is TRBV9 and J usage is TRBJ1-1; D not certain. Trimming removed 4 bases at V and 3 bases at J, with 16 bases between. Germline CDR1 SGDLS, CDR2 YYNGEE. The CDR3 consists of 15 residues. This chain's CDR3 is CASSPATILDTEAFF. In DNA, the CDR3 is TGTGCCAGCAGCCCGGCGACGATACTGGACACTGAAGCTTTCTTT.

This chain joins TRBV13 and TRBJ2-1; 7 nucleotides line up with TRBD2. V was pared by 0 bases and J by 0 bases, with 5 bases of the junction left unmatched. The CDR3 is 17 residues long. Looked up from germline, CDR1 is PRHDT and CDR2 is FYEKMQ (reference sequence). CDR3 region: CASSLGPGGSSYNEQFF. The CDR3 DNA reads as TGTGCCAGCAGCTTAGGCCCAGGCGGGAGCTCCTACAATGAGCAGTTCTTC.

There are a few counts of this clone. This rearrangement joins TRBV6-5 to TRBJ2-5, with a possible D match to TRBD2 (5 bases). The V end was cut by 2 bases, the J end by 1 base, with 11 bases between. Germline lookup yields CDR1 MNHEY and CDR2 SVGAGI. The CDR3 has 15 residues. Here the CDR3 reads CASSYLREPQETQYF. The CDR3, as DNA: TGTGCCAGCAGTTACCTCCGGGAACCCCAAGAGACCCAGTACTTC.

This clone was counted between two and nine times. This rearrangement joins TRBV29-1 to TRBJ2-7; D is possibly TRBD1 (5 bases). This CDR3 has 14 amino acids. Germline CDR1 SQVTM, CDR2 ANQGSEA. Between the trimmed V and J ends, which lost 0 bases and 0 bases, there was a span of 9 bases. The CDR3 DNA reads as TGCAGCGTTGAAGATCCGGACAACTCCTACGAGCAGTACTTC. This gives the protein CSVEDPDNSYEQYF.

This chain links TRBV19 with TRBJ1-1; 7 bases line up with TRBD1. The CDR3 is 16 amino acids. J gave up 0 bases and V 4 bases, and 8 bases lay outside the gene matches. Looked up from germline, CDR1 is LNHDA and CDR2 is SQIVND (reference sequence). CDR3 DNA: TGTGCCAGTAGTAAAGTGACGACAGGGATGAACACTGAAGCTTTCTTT. Protein: CASSKVTTGMNTEAFF.

V is TRBV30 and J is TRBJ1-4; maybe TRBD1 (5 bases). The CDR3 is 13 amino acids. V gave up 7 bases and J gave up 5 bases, with 14 bases separating them. In germline, CDR1 is GTSNPN, CDR2 SVGIG (reference sequence). The DNA for the CDR3 is TGTGCCTCTACCGGGGCTTACAATGAAAAACTGTTTTTT. This codes for CASTGAYNEKLFF.

The J gene is TRBJ1-1, the V gene TRBV5-4; no firm D call. The CDR3 sequence is 13 residues long. Germline lookup yields CDR1 SGHNT and CDR2 YYREEE (reference sequence). The V end was cut by 0 bases, the J end by 0 bases, with 3 bases between. The CDR3 sequence is CASSLGVNTEAFF. The DNA for the CDR3 is TGTGCCAGCAGCTTGGGAGTGAACACTGAAGCTTTCTTT.

J is TRBJ1-5 and V is TRBV5-1; D perhaps matches TRBD1 (5 bases). V lost 5 bases and J lost 2, with 11 bases in between. The CDR3 loop spans 14 amino acids. The V gene's germline CDR1 is SGHRS and CDR2 YFSETQ. This CDR3 reads CASSSGAGNQPQHF. DNA for the CDR3: TGCGCCAGCAGTTCTGGGGCCGGCAATCAGCCCCAGCATTTT.

The chain carries TRBV2 and TRBJ2-7; maybe TRBD2 (5 bases). The CDR3 is made up of 15 amino acids. V dropped 7 bases and J dropped 2 bases, with 18 bases sitting between them. Germline CDR1 reads SNHLY; CDR2 reads FYNNEI. The CDR3 sequence: CASTSEGRKAYEQYF. Written as DNA, the CDR3 is TGTGCCAGCACCAGTGAGGGCCGTAAAGCCTACGAGCAGTACTTC.

V usage is TRBV5-6 and J usage is TRBJ2-6, with 7 bases identical to TRBD1. In germline, CDR1 is SGHDT, CDR2 YYEEEE. There are 17 residues in the CDR3. The V and J ends lost 0 bases and 3 bases, in that order; junction bases with no gene match: 6. This CDR3 reads CASSLDRGRGGANVLTF. CDR3 bases: TGTGCCAGCAGCTTGGACAGGGGACGCGGTGGGGCCAACGTCCTGACTTTC.

This chain links TRBV7-6 with TRBJ2-5; 8 bases agree with TRBD2. Germline V lookup: CDR1 SGHVS, CDR2 FNYEAQ. Trimming removed 7 bases from V and 5 bases from J; junction bases left unmatched: 12. CDR3 length equals 15 residues. CDR3 region: CASNGPAGDLETQYF. CDR3 in DNA: TGTGCCAGCAACGGACCAGCGGGAGATCTGGAGACCCAGTACTTC.

About this clone: The junction differs from germline at one of its ends, possibly a read error. V usage is TRBV7-7 and J usage is TRBJ2-1, with TRBD1 as a possible D gene (6 bases). The length of the CDR3 is 13 residues. Germline loops: CDR1 SSHAT, CDR2 FNYEAQ (reference sequence). The CDR3 is CASSSSQGYEQFF. The CDR3 DNA is TGTGCTAGCAGCTCGTCACAGGGATATGAGCAGTTCTTC.

Turning to this clone: This CDR3 fails to terminate in the conserved phenylalanine or tryptophan, so it likely reflects a read error. The V and J genes are TRBV27 and TRBJ1-3; TRBD1 is a possible D gene (6 bases). V was pared by 6 bases and J by 0 bases, with 9 bases between. This CDR3 has 14 amino acids. Germline CDR1 is MNHEY and CDR2 is SMNVEV (reference sequence). The CDR3 DNA is TGTGCCAGCAGGGCAGGGGACTCTGGAAACACCATATATCTT. Protein sequence: CASRAGDSGNTIYL.

This clone was observed a single time. One junction end does not reproduce the germline sequence, and a read error may be involved. CDR3 nucleotides: TGTGCTAGCAGCTTAACTAGCGGGTTCACAGATACGCAGTATTTT. It encodes CASSLTSGFTDTQYF. The rearrangement joins TRBV7-7 to TRBJ2-3; TRBD2 agrees at 9 bases. Germline values: CDR1 SSHAT, CDR2 FNYEAQ (reference sequence). The CDR3 spans 15 residues.

The chain links TRBV9 to TRBJ2-3; D remains unclear. V shed 5 bases and J shed 5 bases, with 9 bases lying between them. The CDR3 consists of 12 residues. Germline V gene sequence: CDR1 SGDLS, CDR2 YYNGEE. The CDR3 region is CASRGIEDTQYF. DNA of the CDR3: TGTGCCAGCAGGGGAATCGAAGATACGCAGTATTTT.

This clone was counted between two and nine times. V usage is TRBV29-1 and J usage is TRBJ2-7; D gene ambiguous. CDR1 is SQVTM, CDR2 ANQGSEA, per germline. There are 14 residues in the CDR3. Trimming shortened V by 3 bases and J by 5 bases, and 17 bases separated the two germline ends. This chain's CDR3 is CSVEGSLYGHEQYF. CDR3 nucleotide sequence: TGCAGCGTTGAGGGCAGTCTCTACGGTCACGAGCAGTACTTC.

Only a few counts were recorded for this clone. The chain links TRBV29-1 to TRBJ2-7; 7 bases align to TRBD1. This CDR3 spans 13 amino acids. CDR1 is SQVTM and CDR2 is ANQGSEA in the germline V gene. The CDR3 loop is CSATGTDSYEQYF. The CDR3 DNA reads as TGCAGTGCCACCGGGACAGATTCCTACGAGCAGTACTTC.